The present TCR beta chain was sequenced within a study of blood T cell repertoires in COVID-19 (dated by TCRdb to 2018 to 2021). For context, the study as a whole: Collaborator samples came from the United States, Italy and Spain and covered acute and convalescent phases of COVID-19. The material from the prospective study consisted of cDNA or gDNA derived from T cells, B-cell-depleted T cells, or PBMCs. The dataset comprised deeply sampled blood TCRbeta repertoires from subjects exposed to, actively infected with, or recovered from COVID-19. A freely available public database, intended as a resource for researchers studying the immune response to SARS-CoV-2, is where the repertoires were released. Samples were obtained from the ongoing ImmuneRACE study (first 160 participants) and from over a thousand subjects provided by 6 global collaborators. Nearly every sample came with metadata listing a de-identified subject ID, COVID-19 status, age in years and sex. Where HLA class I and class II types were available, the types were taken from metadata supplied by the sample provider, not from assay-based typing.

Whole blood was collected in K2EDTA tubes by collaborating institutions according to the institutions' own protocols. Collaborator samples were shipped for TCRbeta analysis as frozen whole blood, isolated PBMCs, or DNA extracted from either sample type. The study at large found these results: How much clinical and demographic metadata was included differed by source and by participant, and the metadata was provided uncurated.

TCRbeta CDR3 regions were amplified from genomic DNA using the immunoSEQ Assay, a bias-controlled multiplex PCR. As for the authors' bioinformatics: The number of nucleated cells in each sample was estimated by amplification of reference gene primers within the assay. To quantify the absolute abundance of each unique TCRbeta CDR3 rearrangement, sequence reads were collapsed and filtered. For each sample, productive Simpson clonality was calculated by taking the square root of Simpson's diversity index across productive rearrangements. TCRdb mirrors the immuneACCESS table, restricted to in-frame sequences. Some clones are absent from its copies; in checked studies, under half trace to an unresolved V gene, and the reason for the others is unknown. Clone size and V and J calls were adopted from that table, with D and trimming inferred from the DNA. Across this sample there are fewer than 250,000 clones, with about 91% seen only once. The top ten hold about 1.3% of the sample.

This clone occurred once. The antigen it binds to is not known. No much larger clone is present one base from it, and per-base qualities are unavailable. The germline V gene yields MNHEY for CDR1 and SVGAGI for CDR2. From its cysteine to its phenylalanine, the CDR3 spans 14 amino acids. The read is trimmed to its CDR3 DNA, 42 bases read in frame from base 1. The germline V and J ends show losses of 6 bases and 3 bases respectively, and no gene match explains 6 bases of the junction. The sequence joins TRBV6-5 to TRBJ2-7; 9 bases in the junction line up with TRBD1. The TCR sequence derives from a man younger than 45 with acute or convalescent COVID-19. Sequenced: peripheral blood. CDR3 protein: CASSKTGGSYEQYF. The DNA reads TGTGCCAGCAGCAAGACAGGGGGAAGCTACGAGCAGTACTTC.